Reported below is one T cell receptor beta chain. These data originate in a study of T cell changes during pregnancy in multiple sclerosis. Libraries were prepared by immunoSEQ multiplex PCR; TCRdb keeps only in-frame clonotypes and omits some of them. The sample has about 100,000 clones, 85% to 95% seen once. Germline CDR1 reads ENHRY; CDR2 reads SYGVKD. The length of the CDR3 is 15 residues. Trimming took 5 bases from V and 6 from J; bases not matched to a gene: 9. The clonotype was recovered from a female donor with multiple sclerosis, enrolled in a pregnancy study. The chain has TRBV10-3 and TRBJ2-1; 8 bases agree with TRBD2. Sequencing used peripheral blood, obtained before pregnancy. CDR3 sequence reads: CAISPGTSLPNEQFF. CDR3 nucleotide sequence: TGTGCCATCAGTCCCGGGACTAGTCTACCCAATGAGCAGTTCTTC.